This note documents a single T cell receptor (beta chain) sequence. This record belongs to a study of PD-L1 blockade in urothelial cancer. Whole-study context: Counts from blood samples showed a median of roughly 150,000 T cells.

TCRdb's copy holds only in-frame clones and misses some; the assay was immunoSEQ multiplex PCR. The sample lists approximately 52,000 clones, roughly four fifths occurring once. The V and J ends lost 4 bases and 2 bases, in that order; junction bases with no gene match: 9. This CDR3 has 16 amino acids. The germline gives CDR1 LGHNA, CDR2 YNFKEQ. Specified time point: pretreatment peripheral blood. Enrolled patients showed locally advanced or metastatic urothelial carcinoma. Sequencing was performed on PBMCs, taken around atezolizumab (anti-PD-L1) treatment. The sequence came from a man aged 65 to 85 with urothelial cancer. This chain joins TRBV4-2 and TRBJ1-2, with 8 bases fitting TRBD1. CDR3 protein: CASSLDRGAVNYGYTF. CDR3 in DNA: TGTGCCAGCAGCCTCGACAGGGGTGCCGTAAACTATGGCTACACCTTC.